This entry concerns a single TCR beta chain. What it binds is not known. 60 Vbeta and 13 Jbeta primers were used in PCR. The repertoire was sequenced with immunoSEQ multiplex PCR; TCRdb's copy has only in-frame clones and lacks some. Here the sample spans about 250,000 clones, about 80% being singletons. This sample was included in a study of cytomegalovirus exposure and HLA in healthy donors. Whole-study results and caveats: Most TCR sequences showed up rarely, but some public TCRs showed up in many donors.

The germline CDR1 and CDR2 sequences are SGHNT and YYREEE (reference sequence). The CDR3 sequence is 12 residues long. Trimming left V 6 bases short and J 2 bases short, with 3 bases between. The chain has TRBV5-4 and TRBJ2-6; D unclear. The material sequenced was PBMCs. The source is a girl aged 2 to 9 in good health and CMV-seronegative. CDR3 residues: CASNTGANVLTF. CDR3 DNA sequence: TGTGCCAGCAATACTGGGGCCAACGTCCTGACTTTC.